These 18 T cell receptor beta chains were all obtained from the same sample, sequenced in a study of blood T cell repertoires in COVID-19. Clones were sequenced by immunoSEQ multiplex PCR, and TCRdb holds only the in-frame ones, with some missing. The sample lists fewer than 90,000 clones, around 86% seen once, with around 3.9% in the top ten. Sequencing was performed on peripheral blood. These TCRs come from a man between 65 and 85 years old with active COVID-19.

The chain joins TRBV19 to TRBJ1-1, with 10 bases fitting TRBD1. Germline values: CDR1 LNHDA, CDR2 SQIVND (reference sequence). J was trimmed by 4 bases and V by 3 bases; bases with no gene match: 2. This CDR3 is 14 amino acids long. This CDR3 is CASSMRTGGTEAFF. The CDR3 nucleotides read TGTGCCAGTAGTATGCGGACAGGGGGCACTGAAGCTTTCTTT.

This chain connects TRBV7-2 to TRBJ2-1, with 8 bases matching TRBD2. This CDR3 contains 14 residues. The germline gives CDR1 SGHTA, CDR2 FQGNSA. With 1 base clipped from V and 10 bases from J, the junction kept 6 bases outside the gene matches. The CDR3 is CASSLDGTSDEQFF. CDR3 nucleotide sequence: TGTGCCAGCAGCTTAGATGGGACTAGTGACGAGCAGTTCTTC.

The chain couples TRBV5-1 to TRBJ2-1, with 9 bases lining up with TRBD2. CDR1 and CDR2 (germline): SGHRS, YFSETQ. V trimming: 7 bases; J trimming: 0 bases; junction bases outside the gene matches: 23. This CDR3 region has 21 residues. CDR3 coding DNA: TGCGCCAGCCGTAGGGCGAGTTCAGCGGGAGGTGGGGGCAGCTCCTACAATGAGCAGTTCTTC. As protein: CASRRASSAGGGGSSYNEQFF.

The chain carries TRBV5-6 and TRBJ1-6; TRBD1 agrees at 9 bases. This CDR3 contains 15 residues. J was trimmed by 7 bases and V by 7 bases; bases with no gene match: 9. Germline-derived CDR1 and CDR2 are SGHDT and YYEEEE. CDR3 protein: CASGRGQGGNSPLHF. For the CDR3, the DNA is TGTGCCAGCGGGCGGGGACAGGGCGGCAATTCACCCCTCCACTTT.

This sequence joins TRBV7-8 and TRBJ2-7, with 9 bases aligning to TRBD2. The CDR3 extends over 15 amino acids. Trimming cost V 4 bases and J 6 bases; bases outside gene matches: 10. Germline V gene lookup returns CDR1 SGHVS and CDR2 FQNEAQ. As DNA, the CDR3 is TGTGCCAGCAGCTCCAGGACTAGCGAGACGGGCGAGCAGTACTTC. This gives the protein CASSSRTSETGEQYF.

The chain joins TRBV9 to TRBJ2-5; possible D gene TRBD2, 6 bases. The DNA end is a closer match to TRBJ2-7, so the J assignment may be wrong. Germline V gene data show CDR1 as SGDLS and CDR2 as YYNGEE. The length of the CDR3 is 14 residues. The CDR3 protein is CASSEGGGTYEQYF. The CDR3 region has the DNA TGTGCCAGCAGTGAGGGAGGAGGGACCTACGAGCAGTACTTC.

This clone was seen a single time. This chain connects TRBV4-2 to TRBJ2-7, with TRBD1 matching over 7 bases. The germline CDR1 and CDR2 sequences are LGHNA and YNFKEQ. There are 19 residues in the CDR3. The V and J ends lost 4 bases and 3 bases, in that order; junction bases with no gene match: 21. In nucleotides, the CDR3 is TGTGCCAGCAGCCGTAGAGGGGACAGAAGGGCCGGGCAGGTCTACGAGCAGTACTTC. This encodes CASSRRGDRRAGQVYEQYF.

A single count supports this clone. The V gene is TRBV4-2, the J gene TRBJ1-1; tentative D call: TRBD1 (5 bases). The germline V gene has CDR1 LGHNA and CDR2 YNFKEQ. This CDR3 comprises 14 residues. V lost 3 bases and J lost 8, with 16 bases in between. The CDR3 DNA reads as TGTGCCAGCAGCCAGGGCGGGGCGGGGACCGAAGCTTTCTTT. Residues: CASSQGGAGTEAFF.

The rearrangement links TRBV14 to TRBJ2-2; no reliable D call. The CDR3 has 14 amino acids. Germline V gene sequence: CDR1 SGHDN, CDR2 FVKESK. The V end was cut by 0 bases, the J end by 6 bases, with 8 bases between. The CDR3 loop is CASSQDLASGELFF. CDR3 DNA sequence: TGTGCCAGCAGCCAAGATTTGGCCTCCGGGGAGCTGTTTTTT.

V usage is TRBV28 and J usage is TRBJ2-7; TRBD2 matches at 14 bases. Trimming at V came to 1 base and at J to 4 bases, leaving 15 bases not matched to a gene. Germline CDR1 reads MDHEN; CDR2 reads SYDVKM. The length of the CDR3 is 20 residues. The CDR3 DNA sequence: TGTGCCAGCAGTTTATTTTCCGGGACTAGCGGGAGTTTGTGGAGATACGAGCAGTACTTC. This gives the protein CASSLFSGTSGSLWRYEQYF.

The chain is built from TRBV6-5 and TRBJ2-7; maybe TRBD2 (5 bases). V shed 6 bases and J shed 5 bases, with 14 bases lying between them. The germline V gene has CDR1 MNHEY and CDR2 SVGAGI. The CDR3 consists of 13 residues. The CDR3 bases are TGTGCCAGCAGCCCACTCCCGGGGAACGAGCAGTACTTC. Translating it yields CASSPLPGNEQYF.

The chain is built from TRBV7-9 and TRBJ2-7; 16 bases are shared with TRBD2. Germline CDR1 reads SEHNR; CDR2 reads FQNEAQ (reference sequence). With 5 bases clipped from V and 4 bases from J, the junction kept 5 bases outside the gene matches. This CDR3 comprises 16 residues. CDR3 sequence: CASSTPGLAGGYEQYF. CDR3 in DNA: TGTGCCAGCAGCACCCCGGGACTAGCGGGGGGGTACGAGCAGTACTTC.

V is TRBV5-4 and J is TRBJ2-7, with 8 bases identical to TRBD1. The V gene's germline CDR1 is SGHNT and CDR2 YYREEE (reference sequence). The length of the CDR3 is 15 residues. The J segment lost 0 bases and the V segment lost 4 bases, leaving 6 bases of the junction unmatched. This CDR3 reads CASSEDRDPSYEQYF. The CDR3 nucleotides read TGTGCCAGCAGCGAGGACAGGGACCCCTCCTACGAGCAGTACTTC.

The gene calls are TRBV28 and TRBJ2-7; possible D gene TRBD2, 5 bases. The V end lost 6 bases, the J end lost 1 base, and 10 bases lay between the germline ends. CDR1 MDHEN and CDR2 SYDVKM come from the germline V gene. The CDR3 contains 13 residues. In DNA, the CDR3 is TGTGCCAGCAGGCGGGCGGTTTCCTACGAGCAGTACTTC. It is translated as CASRRAVSYEQYF.

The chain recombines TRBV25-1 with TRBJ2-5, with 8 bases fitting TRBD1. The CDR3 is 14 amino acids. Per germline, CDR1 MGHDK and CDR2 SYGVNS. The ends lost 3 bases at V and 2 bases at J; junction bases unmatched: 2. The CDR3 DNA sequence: TGTGCCAGCAGTGAGCGGGACAGGCAAGAGACCCAGTACTTC. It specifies CASSERDRQETQYF.

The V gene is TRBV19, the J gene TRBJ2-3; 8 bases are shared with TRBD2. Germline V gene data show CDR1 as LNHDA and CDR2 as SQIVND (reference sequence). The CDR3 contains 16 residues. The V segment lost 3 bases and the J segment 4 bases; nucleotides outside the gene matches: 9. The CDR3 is CASSMESGSFADTQYF. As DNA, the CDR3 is TGTGCCAGTAGTATGGAAAGCGGGAGTTTTGCAGATACGCAGTATTTT.

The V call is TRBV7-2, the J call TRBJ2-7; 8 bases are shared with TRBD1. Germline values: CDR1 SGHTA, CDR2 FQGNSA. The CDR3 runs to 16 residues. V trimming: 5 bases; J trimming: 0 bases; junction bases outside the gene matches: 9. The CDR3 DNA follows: TGTGCCAGCAGCCCCCGGACAGGGCCTTCCTCCTACGAGCAGTACTTC. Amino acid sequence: CASSPRTGPSSYEQYF.

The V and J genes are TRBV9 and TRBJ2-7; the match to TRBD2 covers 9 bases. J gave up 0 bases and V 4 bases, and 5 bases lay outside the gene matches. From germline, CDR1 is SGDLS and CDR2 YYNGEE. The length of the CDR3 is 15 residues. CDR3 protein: CASSRLAGSSYEQYF. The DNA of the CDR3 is TGTGCCAGCAGCCGGCTAGCGGGAAGCTCCTACGAGCAGTACTTC.